Following are 25 T cell receptor beta chains from one sample sequenced in a study of CD8 T cells in Susac syndrome. The RNA, roughly 0.5 to 1 ug, was put through reverse transcription using random hexamers. TCRdb independently ran MiXCR on the immunoSEQ multiplex PCR reads; one entry per CDR3 protein. The sample lists approximately 300,000 distinct CDR3 sequences; about 91% were seen once. The sample was CD8+ T cells from PBMCs. Receptors originate from a human donor with multiple sclerosis.

The V and J genes are TRBV19 and TRBJ1-2; D gene unclear. The CDR3 has 12 amino acids. Per the germline V gene, CDR1 is LNHDA and CDR2 is SQIVND (reference sequence). With 10 bases removed from V and 3 bases from J, the gap between germline ends came to 12 bases. For the CDR3, the DNA is TGTGCCATCCTAAAGGCAGACTATGGCTACACCTTC. It translates to CAILKADYGYTF. The full variable domain, its missing parts supplied by reference TRBV19 and TRBJ1-2, is DGGITQSPKYLFRKEGQNVTLSCEQNLNHDAMYWYRQDPGQGLRLIYYSQIVNDFQKGDIAEGYSVSREKKESFPLTVTSAQKNPTAFYLCAILKADYGYTFGSGTRLTVV.

The chain employs TRBV15 and TRBJ1-1; no definite D call. Per the germline V gene, CDR1 is LNHNV and CDR2 is YYDKDF (reference sequence). This CDR3 contains 13 residues. Trimming stripped 0 bases from V and 1 base from J, with 3 bases between. The CDR3 spells CATSREWNTEAFF. As DNA, the CDR3 is TGTGCCACCAGCAGAGAATGGAACACTGAAGCTTTCTTT.

V and J are TRBV28 and TRBJ2-3, with 8 positions matching TRBD1. Germline assignment: CDR1 MDHEN and CDR2 SYDVKM. There are 19 residues in the CDR3. V was pared by 4 bases and J by 8 bases, with 23 bases of the junction left unmatched. CDR3: CASSSPSTPTGERSITQYF. The CDR3 coding sequence is TGTGCCAGCAGTTCTCCTTCCACTCCGACAGGGGAGAGGTCGATTACGCAGTATTTT.

The genes are TRBV9 and TRBJ2-2; TRBD1 aligns across 11 bases. Germline trimming cut 4 bases from V and 10 bases from J; bases unmatched to any gene: 9. CDR1 SGDLS and CDR2 YYNGEE come from the germline V gene. This CDR3 comprises 15 residues. The CDR3 sequence: CASSRGTGGSMELFF. The DNA for the CDR3 is TGTGCCAGCAGCAGAGGGACAGGGGGGAGCATGGAGCTGTTTTTT.

The DNA of the CDR3 is TGTGCCAGCACCCTGGGACAGGTCCTCTGGGGGGCCAACGTCCTGACTTTC. As protein: CASTLGQVLWGANVLTF. The chain has TRBV12-3 or TRBV12-4 and TRBJ2-6, with 8 bases matching TRBD1. The CDR3 length is 17 residues. Germline trimming cut 7 bases from V and 4 bases from J; bases unmatched to any gene: 12.

The chain couples TRBV7-9 to TRBJ2-7; D unresolved. This CDR3 region has 14 residues. The germline V and J ends were trimmed by 5 bases and 0 bases, with 11 bases remaining between them. From germline, CDR1 is SEHNR and CDR2 FQNEAQ (reference sequence). CDR3 protein: CASSPGFSSYEQYF. In nucleotides, the CDR3 is TGTGCCAGCAGCCCAGGATTCTCCTCCTACGAGCAGTACTTC.

This rearrangement joins TRBV2 to TRBJ2-3; 7 nucleotides match TRBD2. The CDR3 extends over 16 amino acids. J lost 2 bases, V lost 7 bases, and 12 bases had no gene match. In germline, CDR1 is SNHLY, CDR2 FYNNEI. CDR3 DNA sequence: TGTGCCAGCACATCCTGGAGCGGGATAACCACAGATACGCAGTATTTT. This sequence encodes CASTSWSGITTDTQYF.

V gene TRBV9 combines with J gene TRBJ2-1; TRBD2 might be the D (6 bases). This CDR3 contains 17 residues. From germline, CDR1 is SGDLS and CDR2 YYNGEE. Trimming removed 0 bases at V and 0 bases at J, with 13 bases between. The CDR3 nucleotides are TGTGCCAGCAGCGTAGTCCCAAAGCGGGCCTCCTACAATGAGCAGTTCTTC. Its protein is CASSVVPKRASYNEQFF. Complete variable domain (other parts from reference TRBV9 and TRBJ2-1): DSGVTQTPKHLITATGQRVTLRCSPRSGDLSVYWYQQSLDQGLQFLIQYYNGEERAKGNILERFSAQQFPDLHSELNLSSLELGDSALYFCASSVVPKRASYNEQFFGPGTRLTVL.

The chain employs TRBV20-1 and TRBJ2-3, with D perhaps TRBD2 (7 bases). CDR3 size: 13 residues. Deletions cut 6 bases from V and 4 bases from J, with 14 bases between. Germline lookup yields CDR1 DFQATT and CDR2 SNEGSKA (reference sequence). In DNA, the CDR3 is TGCAGTGCCCTGGGGGGGCTCCCAGATACGCAGTATTTT. The encoded protein is CSALGGLPDTQYF.

The chain combines TRBV20-1 with TRBJ1-4; a possible D gene is TRBD1 (5 bases). There are 13 residues in the CDR3. Trimming removed 2 bases from V and 12 bases from J, with 16 bases in between. From germline, CDR1 is DFQATT and CDR2 SNEGSKA (reference sequence). The DNA of the CDR3 is TGCAGTGCTAGAAAGGATGGAGGGGTTGAACTGTTTTTT. This codes for CSARKDGGVELFF.

V usage is TRBV7-9 and J usage is TRBJ1-2, with D uncertain. Trimming removed 5 bases at V and 0 bases at J, with 13 bases between. This CDR3 contains 15 residues. The germline gives CDR1 SEHNR, CDR2 FQNEAQ (reference sequence). For the CDR3, the DNA is TGTGCCAGCAGCGCCGCTCGGACCTCTAACTATGGCTACACCTTC. Translated: CASSAARTSNYGYTF. Full variable domain (remainder filled in from reference TRBV7-9 and TRBJ1-2): DTGVSQNPRHKITKRGQNVTFRCDPISEHNRLYWYRQTLGQGPEFLTYFQNEAQLEKSRLLSDRFSAERPKGSFSTLEIQRTEQGDSAMYLCASSAARTSNYGYTFGSGTRLTVV.

This chain uses TRBV28 with TRBJ2-3; 12 nucleotides align to TRBD2. This CDR3 region has 17 residues. With 1 base clipped from V and 3 bases from J, the junction kept 5 bases outside the gene matches. Per the germline V gene, CDR1 is MDHEN and CDR2 is SYDVKM. The CDR3 loop is CASSLFPTSGRTDTQYF. CDR3 in DNA: TGTGCCAGCAGTTTATTCCCCACTAGCGGGAGGACAGATACGCAGTATTTT.

The chain couples TRBV7-3 to TRBJ2-7; D could derive from TRBD1 or TRBD2 (6 bases each). CDR1 is SGHTA and CDR2 is FQGTGA in the germline V gene. Between the trimmed V and J ends, which lost 4 bases and 4 bases, there was a span of 11 bases. The CDR3 consists of 13 residues. CDR3 sequence reads: CASSSKGGYEQYF. The DNA of the CDR3 is TGTGCCAGCAGCTCTAAAGGGGGGTACGAGCAGTACTTC.

This sequence joins TRBV4-3 and TRBJ1-2, with unresolved D. The CDR3 consists of 15 residues. CDR1 and CDR2 (germline): LGHNA, YSLEER. The V end lost 1 base, the J end lost 6 bases, and 15 bases lay between the germline ends. The CDR3 spells CASSQALGIADGYTF. The DNA of the CDR3 is TGCGCCAGCAGCCAAGCCCTCGGCATAGCGGATGGCTACACCTTC.

The sample holds one count of this clonotype. The rearrangement uses TRBV6-2 or TRBV6-3 and TRBJ1-2, with no clear D. Germline V lookup: CDR1 MNHEY, CDR2 SVGEGT. Between the trimmed V and J ends, which lost 4 bases and 6 bases, there was a span of 18 bases. CDR3 length equals 15 residues. DNA of the CDR3: TGTGCCAGCAGTTTCGACGTGGAGGAGGTCCATGGCTACACCTTC. It yields the protein CASSFDVEEVHGYTF.

The gene calls are TRBV27 and TRBJ1-1; 7 positions agree with TRBD1. The CDR3 totals 16 residues. The junction had 12 bases not matched to a gene; V was cut back by 3 bases and J by 5 bases. Germline V CDR1 and CDR2: MNHEY, SMNVEV (reference sequence). CDR3 in amino acids: CASSLQQTGPRTEAFF. The DNA for the CDR3 is TGTGCCAGCAGTTTGCAACAGACAGGGCCAAGGACTGAAGCTTTCTTT.

The V call is TRBV15, the J call TRBJ2-7; 7 bases fit TRBD1. Trimming cost V 6 bases and J 0 bases; bases outside gene matches: 11. The CDR3 has 16 residues. Germline V CDR1 and CDR2: LNHNV, YYDKDF (reference sequence). The CDR3 DNA is TGTGCCACCAGTAATATAGGGGGCCCGAGCTCCTACGAGCAGTACTTC. Translation: CATSNIGGPSSYEQYF.

This chain joins TRBV20-1 and TRBJ2-1, with 12 nucleotides matching TRBD2. The ends lost 6 bases at V and 6 bases at J; junction bases unmatched: 3. This CDR3 is 13 amino acids long. Looked up from germline, CDR1 is DFQATT and CDR2 is SNEGSKA (reference sequence). The CDR3 DNA follows: TGCAGTGCCTGGACTAGCGGGATCAATGAGCAGTTCTTC. Translation: CSAWTSGINEQFF.

This clonotype has just a few counts. The chain couples TRBV27 to TRBJ2-5, with 12 bases identical to TRBD2. The V segment lost 4 bases and the J segment 0 bases; nucleotides outside the gene matches: 3. The CDR3 spans 16 residues. Germline V CDR1 and CDR2: MNHEY, SMNVEV (reference sequence). Written as DNA, the CDR3 is TGTGCCAGCAGTTGGACTAGCGGGACAAACCAAGAGACCCAGTACTTC. This gives the protein CASSWTSGTNQETQYF.

This chain joins TRBV3-1 and TRBJ2-7, with D perhaps matching TRBD1 (6 bases). Germline V gene data show CDR1 as LGHDT and CDR2 as YNNKEL (reference sequence). The ends were cut back, 0 bases at V and 6 bases at J, with 15 bases in the middle. This CDR3 is 15 amino acids long. The DNA of the CDR3 is TGTGCCAGCAGCCAAGAAGGGGGTCTAAGCGCCGAGCAGTACTTC. This codes for CASSQEGGLSAEQYF.

The chain has TRBV7-2 and TRBJ2-7, with D possibly TRBD1 on 5 matching bases. This CDR3 comprises 13 residues. Trimming shortened V by 3 bases and J by 0 bases, and 6 bases separated the two germline ends. From germline, CDR1 is SGHTA and CDR2 FQGNSA. For the CDR3, the DNA is TGTGCCAGCAGCTTTGGACACTCCTACGAGCAGTACTTC. Translating it yields CASSFGHSYEQYF.

J is TRBJ2-5 and V is TRBV13; 10 nucleotides match TRBD2. J lost 3 bases, V lost 5 bases, and 3 bases had no gene match. The CDR3 extends over 14 amino acids. The V gene's germline CDR1 is PRHDT and CDR2 FYEKMQ (reference sequence). This CDR3 is CASSTGLAEETQYF. CDR3 sequence (DNA): TGTGCCAGCAGCACCGGACTAGCGGAAGAGACCCAGTACTTC.

This chain connects TRBV30 to TRBJ2-7; D is undetermined. There are 15 residues in the CDR3. The ends were cut back, 0 bases at V and 0 bases at J, with 12 bases in the middle. From germline, CDR1 is GTSNPN and CDR2 SVGIG (reference sequence). CDR3 amino acids: CAWSVGQAISYEQYF. The CDR3 coding sequence is TGTGCCTGGAGTGTAGGGCAGGCGATCTCCTACGAGCAGTACTTC. The full variable domain, completed using reference TRBV30 and TRBJ2-7, is SQTIHQWPATLVQPVGSPLSLECTVEGTSNPNLYWYRQAAGRGLQLLFYSVGIGQISSEVPQNLSASRPQDRQFILSSKKLLLSDSGFYLCAWSVGQAISYEQYFGPGTRLTVT.

The rearrangement links TRBV5-6 to TRBJ2-7; the D gene is possibly TRBD2 (5 bases). The CDR3 extends over 13 amino acids. Germline-derived CDR1 and CDR2 are SGHDT and YYEEEE. The V gene lost 4 bases and the J gene lost 9 bases, with 17 bases spanning the gap. The CDR3, as DNA: TGTGCCAGCAGCATAACTCTAGAGAGCGGGCAGTACTTC. This codes for CASSITLESGQYF.

V and J are TRBV3-1 and TRBJ2-2, with TRBD1 matching over 10 bases. Germline assignment: CDR1 LGHDT and CDR2 YNNKEL (reference sequence). The V segment lost 1 base and the J segment 1 base; nucleotides outside the gene matches: 12. The CDR3 covers 20 residues. The CDR3 bases are TGTGCCAGCAGCCAAGGGTTGGGGACAGGGGATCGGGAGAACACCGGGGAGCTGTTTTTT. As protein: CASSQGLGTGDRENTGELFF.